The TCR beta chain described here comes from a study of OX40 agonist ivuxolimab in advanced cancers. As for the study in general: Patients were infused with ivuxolimab every 2 weeks at 0.01 to 10 mg/kg. Partial responses were observed in three patients, of whom one had hepatocellular carcinoma and two had cutaneous melanoma. Regarding the study as a whole: Nonresponders, in some cases, also had low normalized T-cell clonal expansion. Doses of 0.1 to 3.0 mg/kg were accompanied by clonal expansion of CD4+ and CD8+ blood T cells by week 6.

Notes on this clone: Its specificity is not known.

The V gene's germline CDR1 is PRHDT and CDR2 FYEKMQ (reference sequence). Trimming removed 3 bases from V and 4 bases from J, with 15 bases in between. The length of the CDR3 is 15 residues. This table comes from immunoSEQ multiplex PCR, and its TCRdb copy is limited to in-frame clones, with some not included. The sample has 26,000 or so clones, 76% seen once; the top ten hold around 14%. The sequencing here drew on CD4+ or CD8+ T cells sorted from blood, taken in a trial of the OX40 agonist ivuxolimab. The V call is TRBV13, the J call TRBJ2-5; D is perhaps TRBD1 (6 bases). The sequence was collected from an adult with an advanced solid tumor such as melanoma, head and neck, liver or kidney cancer. Here the CDR3 DNA reads TGTGCCAGCAGCTTCTACAGGGCTGGGGGAGAGACCCAGTACTTC. Translating it yields CASSFYRAGGETQYF.